The text below deals with one TCR beta chain. Its specificity is unknown. The sample originates from a study of monozygotic twins with cystic fibrosis. Overall study: Library input was 2.5 to 3.5 micrograms of fragmented DNA, with 15 PCR cycles. General study points: Co-twins had the most similar V usage for 13 of 16 pairs, J for 8. Unrelated CF individuals shared fewer identical clonotypes than monozygotic CF twins.

After removal of 3 bases from V and 5 bases from J, the junction contained 5 bases not matched to a gene. Germline lookup yields CDR1 MNHNY and CDR2 SVGAGI (reference sequence). The CDR3 spans 14 residues. Libraries were prepared by immunoSEQ multiplex PCR; TCRdb keeps only in-frame clonotypes and omits some of them. This table holds approximately 28,000 clones, 85% found once. This chain links TRBV6-6 with TRBJ2-3; 7 positions match TRBD1. The source material was blood. The receptor's source is a girl aged 2 to 10 with cystic fibrosis. DNA for the CDR3: TGTGCCAGCAGTTATGGCAGGGGGAAAGATACGCAGTATTTT. Its protein is CASSYGRGKDTQYF.